This TCR beta chain is drawn from a study of T-cell reconstitution after alpha-beta-depleted transplantation in children. This clonotype was seen a handful of times. Its target is unknown. Broader study findings: It was surviving recipient T cells and thymic progenitors that gave some patients high TCRbeta diversity at day 60. Once a year had passed after transplant, T-cell counts and diversity came mostly from newly produced T cells. Several hundred expanded graft clones reportedly gave rise to the alpha-beta T cells present about two months after transplant.

A TCRbeta library incorporating unique molecular identifiers was prepared. A single record per CDR3 protein comes from TCRdb applying MiXCR to the PCR reads. The table has about 250,000 distinct CDR3 sequences, more than 20% seen once; the top ten hold about 5%. V dropped 5 bases and J dropped 5 bases, with 18 bases sitting between them. CDR1 is DFQATT and CDR2 is SNEGSKA in the germline V gene (reference sequence). The length of the CDR3 is 14 residues. Sample: PBMCs, mostly from graft donor cells, taken 360 days after TCRalphabeta/CD19-depleted stem cell transplant. This sequence joins TRBV20-1 and TRBJ1-2; D may be TRBD1 (6 bases). The receptor was derived from a female patient between 2 and 15 years old who had a stem cell transplant for congenital amegakaryocytic thrombocytopenia, so the T cells may come from the graft donor. CDR3 nucleotides: TGCAGTGCTCCAACGAGGGGGGACGAGTATGGCTACACCTTC. This translates into CSAPTRGDEYGYTF.